This T cell receptor beta chain was sequenced during a study of T cell repertoires in cytomegalovirus infection. The table lists this clonotype with a few counts. What it binds is not known. TCRdb itself ran the reads through MiXCR, one entry per CDR3 protein. The data show about 400,000 distinct CDR3 sequences, around 18% seen once. Study results and limitations: Summed frequency of public TCR beta families distinguished CMV carriers with the relevant HLA.

CDR3 length equals 15 residues. V lost 5 bases and J 5 bases, leaving 15 bases between the germline ends. Germline CDR1 reads SEHNR; CDR2 reads FQNEAQ (reference sequence). What was sequenced was PBMCs. This TCR was sampled from a human donor in good health (CMV status not recorded). Some clones in this sample may be carry-over from other donors' samples. J is TRBJ1-4 and V is TRBV7-9; maybe TRBD1 (5 bases). In DNA form, the CDR3 reads TGTGCCAGCAGCCCGACAGTTTCCGAAAATGAAAAACTGTTTTTT. Its translation: CASSPTVSENEKLFF.